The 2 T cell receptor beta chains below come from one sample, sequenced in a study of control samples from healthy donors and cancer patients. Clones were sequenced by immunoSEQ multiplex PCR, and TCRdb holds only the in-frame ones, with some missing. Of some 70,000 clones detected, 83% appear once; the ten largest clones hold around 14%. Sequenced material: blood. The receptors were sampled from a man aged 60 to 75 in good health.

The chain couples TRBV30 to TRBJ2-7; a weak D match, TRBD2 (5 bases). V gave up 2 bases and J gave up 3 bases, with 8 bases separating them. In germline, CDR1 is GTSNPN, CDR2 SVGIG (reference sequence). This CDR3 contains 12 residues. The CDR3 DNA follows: TGTGCCTGGAGTAGAGGGTTCTACGAGCAGTACTTC. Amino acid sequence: CAWSRGFYEQYF. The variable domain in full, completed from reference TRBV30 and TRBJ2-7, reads SQTIHQWPATLVQPVGSPLSLECTVEGTSNPNLYWYRQAAGRGLQLLFYSVGIGQISSEVPQNLSASRPQDRQFILSSKKLLLSDSGFYLCAWSRGFYEQYFGPGTRLTVT.

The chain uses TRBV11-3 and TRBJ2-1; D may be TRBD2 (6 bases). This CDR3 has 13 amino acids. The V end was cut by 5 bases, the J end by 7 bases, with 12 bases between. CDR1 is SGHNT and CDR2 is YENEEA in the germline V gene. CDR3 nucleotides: TGTGCCAGCAGCCCACGGACTACTAATGAGCAGTTCTTC. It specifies CASSPRTTNEQFF.